This T cell receptor (beta chain) stems from a study of blood T cell repertoires in COVID-19. Germline V gene lookup returns CDR1 SGHTA and CDR2 FQGNSA. The CDR3 loop spans 14 amino acids. The ends lost 8 bases at V and 1 base at J; junction bases unmatched: 7. Original processing notes: Cell counts per sample came from amplifying reference gene primers. Profiling relied on immunoSEQ multiplex PCR, and the TCRdb table lists in-frame clones only, not all of them. From that table come the V and J calls and clone size; the DNA was used to work out D and trimming. The sample records under 100,000 clones, 85% to 95% being singletons.

This clonotype was obtained from an older woman with active COVID-19. The chain is built from TRBV7-2 and TRBJ2-5; 7 bases map to TRBD1. The sequencing sample was made of peripheral blood. The CDR3, as DNA: TGTGCCAGCTCCTGGACAGGTATCCAAGAGACCCAGTACTTC. Encoded protein: CASSWTGIQETQYF.